Shown below are 23 T cell receptor beta chains from a single sample sequenced in a study of radiotherapy plus CTLA-4 blockade in lung cancer. The repertoire was sequenced with immunoSEQ multiplex PCR; TCRdb's copy has only in-frame clones and lacks some. The data hold about 73,000 clones, with around 90% observed a single time. Material: peripheral blood, obtained from a patient treated with radiotherapy plus ipilimumab. These receptors were taken from a human donor with non-small cell lung cancer that progressed on radiotherapy plus ipilimumab.

This chain uses TRBV10-3 with TRBJ2-2; 14 nucleotides match TRBD2. From germline, CDR1 is ENHRY and CDR2 SYGVKD. The V gene end was trimmed by 4 bases and the J gene end by 0 bases; junction bases not matched to a gene: 13. The CDR3 spans 21 residues. The CDR3 is CAISAGVTSGREIANTGELFF. CDR3 bases: TGTGCCATCAGTGCAGGAGTGACTAGCGGGAGGGAGATCGCGAACACCGGGGAGCTGTTTTTT.

The chain links TRBV9 to TRBJ2-1, with 7 bases matching TRBD2. The germline V gene has CDR1 SGDLS and CDR2 YYNGEE. The CDR3 has 16 residues. V trimming: 0 bases; J trimming: 7 bases; junction bases outside the gene matches: 10. CDR3 region: CASSVVPSGVSNEQFF. CDR3 in DNA: TGTGCCAGCAGCGTAGTCCCTAGCGGAGTCAGTAATGAGCAGTTCTTC.

The J gene is TRBJ1-5, the V gene TRBV19; TRBD1 agrees at 8 bases. Trimming took 8 bases from V and 4 from J; bases not matched to a gene: 10. The V gene's germline CDR1 is LNHDA and CDR2 SQIVND (reference sequence). CDR3 length: 15 amino acids. The CDR3 region has the DNA TGTGCCAGTGAGGGAGCAGGGGGCGGAAATCAGCCCCAGCATTTT. Translating gives CASEGAGGGNQPQHF.

This sequence joins TRBV7-9 and TRBJ1-2; tentatively, D is TRBD1 (6 bases). The CDR3 has 13 amino acids. The V gene lost 5 bases and the J gene lost 8 bases, with 15 bases spanning the gap. The germline V gene has CDR1 SEHNR and CDR2 FQNEAQ (reference sequence). In DNA form, the CDR3 reads TGTGCCAGCAGCCAAACAGGGCTTAGGGGCTACACCTTC. Its translation: CASSQTGLRGYTF.

Only one count was recorded for this clone. V is TRBV5-4 and J is TRBJ2-5; D is uncertain. The CDR3 totals 14 residues. CDR1 is SGHNT, CDR2 YYREEE, per germline (reference sequence). V was trimmed by 1 base and J by 1 base, leaving 8 bases between them. The CDR3: CASSLSNAQETQYF. CDR3 sequence (DNA): TGTGCCAGCAGCTTGTCTAACGCCCAAGAGACCCAGTACTTC. Full variable domain (rest looked up from reference TRBV5-4 and TRBJ2-5): ETGVTQSPTHLIKTRGQQVTLRCSSQSGHNTVSWYQQALGQGPQFIFQYYREEENGRGNFPPRFSGLQFPNYSSELNVNALELDDSALYLCASSLSNAQETQYFGPGTRLLVL.

This sequence joins TRBV6-6 and TRBJ2-7, with TRBD1 matching 7 bases. With 5 bases clipped from V and 2 bases from J, the junction kept 12 bases outside the gene matches. The CDR3 consists of 16 residues. The germline CDR1 and CDR2 sequences are MNHNY and SVGAGI (reference sequence). In DNA form, the CDR3 reads TGTGCCAGCAGTGCTTCAGACAGGGCGTCTACCTACGAGCAGTACTTC. Translation gives CASSASDRASTYEQYF.

The chain is built from TRBV9 and TRBJ2-2, with 9 positions matching TRBD1. Germline V CDR1 and CDR2: SGDLS, YYNGEE. The CDR3 extends over 15 amino acids. V lost 0 bases, J lost 4 bases, and 1 base stayed unmatched. For the CDR3, the DNA is TGTGCCAGCAGCGTAGAGACAGGGGGCACCGGGGAGCTGTTTTTT. It is translated as CASSVETGGTGELFF.

The V gene is TRBV28, the J gene TRBJ2-3; TRBD1 might be the D (5 bases). Germline CDR1 MDHEN, CDR2 SYDVKM. The CDR3 sequence is 11 residues long. Trimming pared 3 bases from V and 10 bases from J, leaving 8 bases between. CDR3 sequence (DNA): TGTGCCAGCAGTTTGATAGGGGCGCAGTATTTT. Residues: CASSLIGAQYF.

The V call is TRBV5-6, the J call TRBJ1-3; D remains unclear. Germline CDR1 SGHDT, CDR2 YYEEEE. Trimming cost V 0 bases and J 4 bases, with 8 bases left between them. CDR3 size: 14 residues. The CDR3 DNA sequence: TGTGCCAGCAGCTTGGTTGGAGCGGGAAACACCATATATTTT. Encoded protein: CASSLVGAGNTIYF.

The chain employs TRBV10-3 and TRBJ2-1; a weak D match, TRBD1 (5 bases). CDR1 and CDR2 from the germline V gene are ENHRY and SYGVKD. The CDR3 is made up of 16 amino acids. The V end lost 2 bases, the J end lost 6 bases, and 17 bases lay between the germline ends. DNA for the CDR3: TGTGCCATCAGTGAGAATTGGGCAGGGTCGGCCAATGAGCAGTTCTTC. Protein product: CAISENWAGSANEQFF.

The chain uses TRBV5-1 and TRBJ2-7; D not certain. This CDR3 comprises 11 residues. Germline V gene lookup returns CDR1 SGHRS and CDR2 YFSETQ. Trimming pared 7 bases from V and 0 bases from J, leaving 5 bases between. CDR3 nucleotide sequence: TGCGCCAGCGGCAGCTCCTACGAGCAGTACGTC. Amino acids: CASGSSYEQYV.

This clone was detected only once. The chain recombines TRBV4-1 with TRBJ2-1; TRBD2 matches 11 bases. V was clipped by 0 bases and J by 0 bases; unmatched bases: 10. This CDR3 has 20 residues. Germline V gives CDR1 MGHRA, CDR2 YSYEKL. The CDR3 loop is CASSQEGLAGGQSSYNEQFF. CDR3 nucleotides: TGCGCCAGCAGCCAAGAAGGGCTAGCGGGAGGACAGAGCTCCTACAATGAGCAGTTCTTC.

The chain employs TRBV6-6 and TRBJ1-5, with 7 bases aligning to TRBD1. The germline V gene has CDR1 MNHNY and CDR2 SVGAGI (reference sequence). V was clipped by 5 bases and J by 8 bases; unmatched bases: 9. CDR3 length: 14 residues. The CDR3 sequence: CASSPRQGGEPQHF. For the CDR3, the DNA is TGTGCCAGCAGTCCGAGACAGGGCGGGGAGCCCCAGCATTTT.

This chain links TRBV27 with TRBJ2-5; 14 nucleotides align to TRBD2. Per the germline V gene, CDR1 is MNHEY and CDR2 is SMNVEV (reference sequence). The CDR3 runs 18 residues. V shed 2 bases and J 0 bases; nucleotides not matched to a gene: 5. The CDR3 loop reads CASSLRRGLAGDQETQYF. CDR3 nucleotide sequence: TGTGCCAGCAGTTTACGCAGGGGACTAGCGGGAGACCAAGAGACCCAGTACTTC.

This clone was counted between two and nine times. The chain couples TRBV14 to TRBJ2-2, with TRBD1 identical over 8 bases. This CDR3 spans 16 amino acids. Germline-derived CDR1 and CDR2 are SGHDN and FVKESK. V dropped 2 bases and J dropped 0; count of bases not matched to a gene: 2. This chain's CDR3 is CASSQLQGANTGELFF. As DNA, the CDR3 is TGTGCCAGCAGCCAACTACAGGGGGCGAACACCGGGGAGCTGTTTTTT.

V is TRBV4-1 and J is TRBJ2-2, with TRBD2 as a possible D gene (6 bases). The CDR3 sequence is 17 residues long. V lost 2 bases, J lost 1 base, and 14 bases lay in between. CDR1 and CDR2 (germline): MGHRA, YSYEKL. The CDR3 is CASSQLGLARNTGELFF. In DNA form, the CDR3 reads TGCGCCAGCAGCCAACTGGGCCTAGCGAGGAACACCGGGGAGCTGTTTTTT.

The CDR3 is CASSQSSGNTIYF. CDR3 nucleotides: TGTGCCAGTAGTCAGAGCTCTGGAAACACCATATATTTT. The V and J genes are TRBV19 and TRBJ1-3, with no clear D. Trimming cost V 5 bases and J 0 bases, with 5 bases left between them. This CDR3 comprises 13 residues. CDR1 LNHDA and CDR2 SQIVND come from the germline V gene (reference sequence).

The chain uses TRBV14 and TRBJ2-1, with D maybe TRBD2 (7 bases). Trimming cost V 0 bases and J 4 bases, with 13 bases left between them. The CDR3 sequence is 16 residues long. CDR1 is SGHDN, CDR2 FVKESK, per germline. The CDR3 DNA reads as TGTGCCAGCAGCCAAGATGGGGGGGCTGAGTACAATGAGCAGTTCTTC. Translation: CASSQDGGAEYNEQFF.

This clone appeared a single time. The V call is TRBV5-1, the J call TRBJ2-2, with TRBD2 as a possible D gene (7 bases). V was cut by 1 base and J by 4 bases, with 14 bases left in between. Germline loops: CDR1 SGHRS, CDR2 YFSETQ. The CDR3 extends over 16 amino acids. The CDR3 is CASSLRGLAATGELFF. In DNA, the CDR3 is TGCGCCAGCAGCTTGCGGGGGCTAGCGGCCACCGGGGAGCTGTTTTTT.

This chain connects TRBV5-1 to TRBJ2-1; 7 nucleotides agree with TRBD1. J lost 10 bases, V lost 2 bases, and 12 bases had no gene match. CDR1 and CDR2 from the germline V gene are SGHRS and YFSETQ. This CDR3 spans 15 amino acids. The CDR3 DNA is TGCGCCAGCAGCTTAGGGACCCAAAAAGGGGGCGAGCAGTTCTTC. It is translated as CASSLGTQKGGEQFF.

The rearrangement joins TRBV14 to TRBJ2-7; the D gene is possibly TRBD2 (6 bases). The length of the CDR3 is 20 residues. Trimming pared 0 bases from V and 0 bases from J, leaving 24 bases between. Germline assignment: CDR1 SGHDN and CDR2 FVKESK. The CDR3 DNA reads TGTGCCAGCAGCCAAGATTGGCGGGGCAGTGGTTCCGTGAGCTCCTACGAGCAGTACGTC. Translation: CASSQDWRGSGSVSSYEQYV.

The J gene is TRBJ2-1, the V gene TRBV5-1; TRBD2 matches 7 bases. The V gene end was trimmed by 0 bases and the J gene end by 4 bases; junction bases not matched to a gene: 7. CDR1 and CDR2 from the germline V gene are SGHRS and YFSETQ. This CDR3 has 16 residues. The CDR3 loop is CASSLVAGAGYNEQFF. Written as DNA, the CDR3 is TGCGCCAGCAGCTTGGTCGCGGGAGCTGGGTACAATGAGCAGTTCTTC. The complete variable domain, with remaining parts taken from reference TRBV5-1 and TRBJ2-1, reads KAGVTQTPRYLIKTRGQQVTLSCSPISGHRSVSWYQQTPGQGLQFLFEYFSETQRNKGNFPGRFSGRQFSNSRSEMNVSTLELGDSALYLCASSLVAGAGYNEQFFGPGTRLTVL.

The chain is built from TRBV15 and TRBJ1-1; D call uncertain. The CDR3 is made up of 15 amino acids. V lost 0 bases and J lost 7, with 15 bases in between. The V gene's germline CDR1 is LNHNV and CDR2 YYDKDF (reference sequence). The CDR3 region is CATSRDRVSSVEAFF. The CDR3 bases are TGTGCCACCAGCAGAGATAGAGTATCGTCGGTTGAAGCTTTCTTT.